Following are 2 T cell receptor beta chains from one sample sequenced in a study of blood T cell repertoires in COVID-19. Assay: immunoSEQ multiplex PCR; the TCRdb copy retains only in-frame clones and omits some. The table lists approximately 140,000 clones, around 80% of them singletons. The sample consisted of peripheral blood. These receptors all come from a human donor in a cohort sampled during active COVID-19.

This chain connects TRBV7-3 to TRBJ2-1; maybe TRBD2 (6 bases). Germline V gives CDR1 SGHTA, CDR2 FQGTGA. The CDR3 consists of 13 residues. Trimming removed 2 bases at V and 10 bases at J, with 12 bases between. The CDR3 loop reads CASSLDGGTEQFF. The CDR3 DNA follows: TGTGCCAGCAGCTTAGACGGGGGAACCGAGCAGTTCTTC.

This clone was seen more than once but under ten times. V and J are TRBV4-1 and TRBJ2-3; no definite D call. Germline values: CDR1 MGHRA, CDR2 YSYEKL. This CDR3 is 19 amino acids long. V lost 1 base, J lost 1 base, and 21 bases lay in between. CDR3 region: CASSQAGVSPRFRTDTQYF. The DNA for the CDR3 is TGCGCCAGCAGCCAAGCAGGCGTGTCCCCTCGTTTTCGCACAGATACGCAGTATTTT.